This TCR beta chain was retrieved from a study of graft-versus-host responses after intestinal transplantation (dated by TCRdb to about 2021). Context from the whole study: Multivisceral, liver-intestinal, or isolated intestinal transplants were received by the recipients. All recipients received anti-thymocyte globulin induction followed by maintenance tacrolimus and steroids for about three years. After intestinal transplantation, graft-versus-host and host-versus-graft alloreactive T cell clones in the graft, circulation and bone marrow were tracked using bulk TCR-beta CDR3 sequencing. Alloreactive clones were identified by sequencing pre-transplant mixed lymphocyte reaction products and comparing them with unstimulated pre-transplant donor and recipient T cells. A cohort of about two dozen intestinal transplant recipients, including one retransplant, was enrolled, and 3 patients lacking pretransplant specimens were excluded. Donor T cell macrochimerism was defined as a peak of at least 4% donor T cells among recipient peripheral blood mononuclear cells. Samples from three later patients were sequenced in-house on an Illumina MiSeq with MiXCR processing rather than by the commercial service. General study outcomes and caveats: Patients with donor T cell macrochimerism had high GvH to HvG T cell clonal ratios in their allografts. The relatively low number and heterogeneity of intestinal transplant patients limited the conclusions. GvH clones turned up in recipient bone marrow, with some appearing earlier in ileal mucosa or blood, a pattern consistent with an intestinal mucosal origin. Early after transplant, declines in HvG clones were associated with peak levels of circulating GvH clones.

Details on this clone: Its binding antigen is unknown. No base-level quality is on record; no much larger clone is a single base apart.

Per the publication, the time point label means: cells obtained before transplantation from donor or recipient. CD3+CD4+ and CD3+CD8+ populations were FACS-sorted from unstimulated pre-transplant donor and recipient cells taken from spleen or lymph nodes. The library came from the immunoSEQ multiplex PCR assay. In most patients, genomic DNA was isolated using the Qiagen DNeasy Blood and Tissue Kit and sent frozen to Adaptive Biotechnologies for TCR sequencing. High-throughput TCR-beta CDR3 sequencing of genomic DNA from most patients was performed by Adaptive Biotechnologies. The paper's processing steps were these. TCR sequencing data for approximately 17 patients were retrieved from Adaptive's ImmunoSEQ software; a few other patients were processed with MiXCR and VDJtools. To correct CD4 versus CD8 sorting errors, sequences present in both subsets at a frequency ratio below 5:1 were removed. CDR3 nucleotide sequences shared by donor and recipient were removed because the origin of these sequences could not be assigned. To be classed as alloreactive, a clone needed at least 2-fold expansion over unstimulated cells and a minimum CFSE-low frequency of 0.002% (template counts) or 0.001% (read counts). Clones were considered mappable if detected in sequenced pre-transplant spleen, lymph node, or MLR CFSE-low populations of the donor or recipient. Cumulative frequency of alloreactive clones was calculated as a percentage of all sequences weighted by copy number. The clones in this table, taken by TCRdb from immuneACCESS, are in-frame only. Not every clone is retained; where verified, under half of the shortfall comes from an unresolved V gene, and the cause of the rest is unknown. D and trimming come from the DNA, and the V and J calls and clone size come from that table. The sample yields about 99,000 clones; over 75% were counted once. The ten largest make up approximately 0.88% of the sample.

CDR1 and CDR2 are read off the germline V gene as SGHRS and YFSETQ. V loses 4 bases of germline sequence and J loses 6 bases, and the interval between the two ends is 32 bases. Taken from cysteine to phenylalanine, the CDR3 has 19 residues. This entry keeps only the CDR3 DNA: 57 bases, framed from base 1. This clonotype was obtained from a human donor who received an intestinal transplant. The material sequenced was unstimulated CD4+ T cells sorted from spleen or lymph node cells, taken before intestinal transplant. The chain employs TRBV5-1 and TRBJ2-7; the D segment could be TRBD2, given 7 matching bases. The CDR3 in this case is CASSPRRGARELGDREQYF. The base sequence is TGCGCCAGCAGCCCCCGACGGGGGGCGAGGGAACTAGGAGACCGCGAGCAGTACTTC.